What follows describes a single TCR beta chain. What it recognizes is unknown. Clones were sequenced by immunoSEQ multiplex PCR, and TCRdb holds only the in-frame ones, with some missing. The top ten hold 1.1% of the sample, which has tens of thousands of clones, roughly 92% seen once. These data come from a study of cytomegalovirus exposure and HLA in healthy donors. Findings of the study overall: A list of around 160 TCR beta chains associated with cytomegalovirus was given.

The CDR3 is 14 residues long. V lost 2 bases and J lost 4; bases outside the gene matches: 3. The germline CDR1 and CDR2 sequences are MDHEN and SYDVKM. J is TRBJ2-3 and V is TRBV28; 7 nucleotides align to TRBD2. Material: PBMCs. This receptor was obtained from a woman in her 30s in good health and CMV-seropositive. CDR3 sequence (DNA): TGTGCCAGCAGTTTAACGGGAGGAGCAGATACGCAGTATTTT. Protein product: CASSLTGGADTQYF. The whole variable domain, remainder taken from reference TRBV28 and TRBJ2-3, is DVKVTQSSRYLVKRTGEKVFLECVQDMDHENMFWYRQDPGLGLRLIYFSYDVKMKEKGDIPEGYSVSREKKERFSLILESASTNQTSMYLCASSLTGGADTQYFGPGTRLTVL.